Described below is a single T cell receptor (beta chain) sequence and its context. There is no known antigen for this receptor. No per-base quality is available; no much larger clone lies one base away. The cohort was made up of roughly 670 healthy bone marrow donors. Cohort members were all nominally healthy when sampled, although unrecorded immune exposures were likely present. The donor was CMV seropositive and belonged to the group of more than 250 seropositive cohort members. Every donor gave a peripheral blood sample, and the peripheral blood mononuclear cells from that sample were used for TCR beta sequencing. Genomic DNA extraction from the blood cell samples was performed with the Qiagen DNeasy Blood Extraction Kit. This sample was taken from a study of cytomegalovirus exposure and HLA in healthy donors (dated by TCRdb to 2016 to 2017). In terms of the full investigation: In an earlier analysis of roughly 590 of the donors, 276 Gb of sequence data and roughly 100 million unique TCR beta sequences from about 190 million T cells were reported. Around 320 gigabases of sequencing data and around 87 million unique TCR sequences were included in an early release covering roughly 600 HLA-typed donors. The genetic ancestry cluster associated with self-reported Caucasian donors included 65% to 90% of the approximately 410 genotyped donors. The study was designed to test whether signatures of past pathogen exposure could be identified by cataloging public T cell receptors. The T cell repertoires of several hundred subjects were profiled by immunosequencing and related to cytomegalovirus serostatus. Along with the roughly 700-subject first cohort, a separate validation cohort of over a hundred different subjects was used. High-throughput TCR immunosequencing, statistical association of individual TCRs with disease status, and machine learning were combined to predict cytomegalovirus infection status. To study patterns of TCR occurrence, a later analysis re-analyzed previously published TCR beta repertoires from 666 donors and added high-resolution HLA genotyping. The later analysis used no new phenotypic data to find candidate immune exposures, relying instead on TCR beta sequences and their occurrence across donors. To decide whether each TCR beta V gene segment behaved as functional or pseudogenic, an earlier analysis of some 570 of the donors relied on high-throughput TCR beta sequencing. Donor age, sex, ethnicity and CMV serostatus were collected together with the repertoire data. Genome-wide SNP genotypes for about 60% of the roughly 670 donors were used in a later genetic analysis, which treated that subset as a discovery cohort. All discovery cohort repertoires had been generated on a single sequencing platform. HLA typing included class I and class II loci at four-digit resolution. Typing coverage differed by locus: A, B, C, DRB1 and DQB1 were typed in about 629-630 donors, DQA1 in about 500, DPA1 in 600 to 610, and DPB1 in 472. Because of strong linkage in the cohort, roughly five DR-DQ haplotypes were treated as single units for association and clustering. Across some 400 genotyped donors of the cohort, an average of about 220,000 unique TCR beta nucleotide sequences per donor were sequenced, and around 20% of those sequences were non-productive. The investigation overall reported the following: CMV serostatus was the only immune exposure information available for the cohort. Compared with equally common non-associated chains, HLA-associated TCR beta chains in a later analysis were more clonally expanded and had lower generation probabilities. Correlated functional status among segregating V segments might reflect linkage disequilibrium, but an unknown experimental factor could not be ruled out. The authors suggested that the approach could potentially be generalized to other disease states and immunological phenotypes. The study listed around 160 TCR beta chains as associated with cytomegalovirus. In vitro tests confirmed that a few of the cytomegalovirus-associated TCR beta chains recognize cytomegalovirus antigens. An association between a missense DCLRE1C variant and V-gene and J-gene trimming of TCR beta chains was found in a later genetic analysis and replicated in an independent cohort. A further reported finding was that TCR beta sequences accurately predicted the HLA-A and HLA-B alleles for most subjects in the first cohort. A cluster of highly shared sequence variants was judged likely to represent a technical artifact of the sequencing pipeline. A later genetic analysis reported fewer N-insertions in productive TCRs among donors in an Asian-associated ancestry cluster than the roughly 670-donor mean. A later analysis found that most CMV-associated TCR beta chains appeared HLA-restricted, with HLA associations seemingly driven largely by CMV exposure. In both the original and validation cohorts, the classifier was reported to diagnose cytomegalovirus status with high specificity and sensitivity. A later analysis associated around 16,000 TCR beta sequences with specific HLA alleles at a false discovery rate of 0.05. Because HLA typing was missing for some donors at each locus, association tests included only the typed subset. Because counts were too low, around 18 rarely observed V segments, including chromosome 9 orphons, were left out of the earlier analysis of roughly 600 of the donors. A later analysis reported that several top co-occurrence clusters appeared linked to parvovirus B19, influenza, CMV and Epstein-Barr virus. An earlier analysis of around 540 of the donors showed that most TCR beta V segments appeared in productive rearrangements either about 87% or about 30% of the time, which broadly matched IMGT annotations. In a later analysis, the rate of TCR association differed among HLA loci, with DRB1 alleles having the most associated TCRs and HLA-C alleles having the fewest. Across donors, most TCR sequences were observed very rarely, whereas some public TCRs were present in many individuals. Strong co-occurrence of HLA alleles, especially DR and DQ, made assigning TCR associations to individual alleles difficult. This cohort had only TCR beta chains sequenced, and the lack of alpha or paired-chain data limited which features could be detected. Presence/absence analyses assumed roughly uniform sequencing depth across donors, an assumption that may not hold. Because the 87-base-pair reads could not distinguish some IMGT-functional V segments, including TRBV6-2 and TRBV6-3, those segments were excluded.

To prepare the library, the immunoSEQ multiplex PCR assay was applied. For the multiplex PCR, a mixture combining 60 forward primers for TCR Vbeta segments and 13 reverse primers for TCR Jbeta segments was used. The CDR3 region of rearranged TCR beta genes was amplified from genomic DNA with a multiplex PCR assay. The Illumina HiSeq System was used to sequence the amplified TCR beta libraries as 87-base-pair reads. The paper's data handling went like this. A later analysis counted around 72 million unique TCR beta chains across the 550 to 800 repertoires, and approximately 11 million of these chains were shared by at least two donors. Raw reads were error-corrected and collapsed into unique sequences by a nearest-neighbor algorithm in which closely related sequences were merged to remove PCR and sequencing errors. To assign V, D and J gene segments, CDR3 sequences were aligned to IMGT reference sequences. Each retained sequence needed at least a six-nucleotide match to both a V gene segment and a J gene segment. A rearrangement was called productive if the CDR3 had no stop codons and remained in frame with V and J, and every other rearrangement was called non-productive. Following IMGT convention, CDR3 was defined as the stretch from the second conserved V-encoded cysteine up to the conserved J-encoded phenylalanine. In an earlier analysis of 550 to 650 of the donors, sequences lacking an unambiguous match to a single V gene segment were excluded. An earlier analysis of several hundred of the donors called V segments functional above 56.7% productive rearrangements and segregating when the between-donor standard deviation exceeded 5%. A statistical classification framework was built to diagnose cytomegalovirus status from the catalog of TCR beta chain sequences. In a later analysis, V and J genes were assigned by comparing TCR nucleotide sequences against IMGT/GENE-DB human TR gene sequences. In a later analysis, CDR3 sequences and most-parsimonious VDJ recombination scenarios were assigned using the TCRdist pipeline. In a later analysis, every TCR beta chain was defined by the combination of its CDR3 amino acid sequence and its V-gene family, and reads without a unique V-gene family were dropped. A later analysis removed nearly 600 highly shared, low-generation-probability nucleotide sequences to deal with suspected cross-contamination and a sequencing artifact. For each public chain, a later analysis derived a clonal expansion index from normalized ranks of inferred template counts within each repertoire. Generation probabilities in a later analysis came from a VDJ recombination model fitted to out-of-frame rearrangements, and those results were checked against IGoR. Hypergeometric tests were used in a later analysis to score TCR-TCR, TCR-HLA and TCR-CMV co-occurrence, with a repertoire-size bias correction applied to the TCR pairs. In a later analysis, false discovery rates were estimated by permuting HLA or CMV assignments 20 times. A later analysis grouped co-occurring TCRs with DBSCAN, adding TCRdist sequence similarity when clustering within HLA-allele-positive subsets. Repertoires with fewer than 30,000 or more than 120,000 public chains, plus five repertoires with anomalous nucleotide sharing, were excluded from co-occurrence clustering. TCRdb limited this immuneACCESS table to in-frame rearrangements with V and J called. A share of clones is missing; checked studies link under half to unresolved V genes, and the rest is unexplained. V, J and clone size are those of that table, while D and trimming were read from the DNA. The sample has more than 95,000 clones on record, about 80% of them singletons. The ten largest clones capture approximately 10% of the sample.

The CDR3 holds 12 amino acids from the cysteine to the phenylalanine. The retained sequence is limited to the CDR3, 36 bases, with the frame set at the first base. CDR1 and CDR2 are read off the germline V gene as ENHRY and SYGVKD. Ends trimmed: V by 6 bases, J by 10 bases; bases unmatched to a gene: 8. The chain is assembled from TRBV10-3 and TRBJ1-2; a stretch of 7 junction bases matches TRBD1. Sequencing used PBMCs. The source is a young man in good health and CMV-seropositive. In nucleotide form, the sequence is TGTGCCATCAGAGACAGGGAAGCGGACTACACCTTC. Translated, it gives CAIRDREADYTF.